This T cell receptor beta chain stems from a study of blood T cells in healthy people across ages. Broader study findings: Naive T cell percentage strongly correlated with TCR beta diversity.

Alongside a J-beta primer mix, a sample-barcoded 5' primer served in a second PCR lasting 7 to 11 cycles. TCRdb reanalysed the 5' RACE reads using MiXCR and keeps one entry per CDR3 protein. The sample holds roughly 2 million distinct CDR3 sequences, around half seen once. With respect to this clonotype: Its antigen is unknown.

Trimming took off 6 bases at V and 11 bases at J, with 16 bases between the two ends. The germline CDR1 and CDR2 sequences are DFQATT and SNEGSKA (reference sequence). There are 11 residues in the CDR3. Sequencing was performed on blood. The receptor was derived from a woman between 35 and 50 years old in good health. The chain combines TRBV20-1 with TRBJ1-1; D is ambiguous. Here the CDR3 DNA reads TGCAGTGCATTGGCGAGATCCGTGGCTTTCTTT. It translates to CSALARSVAFF.